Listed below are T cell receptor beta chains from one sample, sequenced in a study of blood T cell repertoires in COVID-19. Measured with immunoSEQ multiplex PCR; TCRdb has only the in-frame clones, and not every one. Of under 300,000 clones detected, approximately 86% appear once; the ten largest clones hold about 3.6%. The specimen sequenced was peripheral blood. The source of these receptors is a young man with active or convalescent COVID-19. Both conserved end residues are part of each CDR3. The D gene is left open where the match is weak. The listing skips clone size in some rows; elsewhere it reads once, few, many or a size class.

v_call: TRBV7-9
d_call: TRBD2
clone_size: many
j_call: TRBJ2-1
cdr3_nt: TGTGCCAGCAGCTTATCGCAGACTAGCGGGGGGCCGGGTGACAATGAGCAGTTCTTC
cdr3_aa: CASSLSQTSGGPGDNEQFF

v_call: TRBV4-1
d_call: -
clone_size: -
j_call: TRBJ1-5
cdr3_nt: TGCGCCAGCAGCCAAGGGGACGAACAGGGTCGGCAGCCCCAGCATTTT
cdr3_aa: CASSQGDEQGRQPQHF

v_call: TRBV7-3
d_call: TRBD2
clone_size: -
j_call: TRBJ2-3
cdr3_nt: TGTGCCAGCAGCTTACGGACCGGGACTAGATACACAGATACGCAGTATTTT
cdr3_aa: CASSLRTGTRYTDTQYF

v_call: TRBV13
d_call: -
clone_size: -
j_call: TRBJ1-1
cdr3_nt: TGTGCCAGCAGCCTCCAGGGCCCGCTGAACACTGAAGCTTTCTTT
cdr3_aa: CASSLQGPLNTEAFF

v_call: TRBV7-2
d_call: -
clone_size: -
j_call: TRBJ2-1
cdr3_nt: TGTGCCAGCAGCTTCTTAGGGGTCCAGGGGAATGAGCAGTTCTTC
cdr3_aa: CASSFLGVQGNEQFF

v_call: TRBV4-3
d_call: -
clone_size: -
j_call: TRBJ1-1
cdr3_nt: TGCGCCAGCAGCCAAGATGCCTCGGGAGGGACTGAAGCTTTCTTT
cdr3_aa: CASSQDASGGTEAFF

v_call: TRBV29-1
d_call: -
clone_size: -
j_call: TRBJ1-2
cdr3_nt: TGCAGCGTTGAAGATCGGAAGGGCGGGGATGGCTACACCTTC
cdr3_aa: CSVEDRKGGDGYTF

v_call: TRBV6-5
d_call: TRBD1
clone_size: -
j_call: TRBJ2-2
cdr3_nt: TGTGCCAGCAGTTACGAACGGACAGGGGGGAGGGAGCTGTTTTTT
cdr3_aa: CASSYERTGGRELFF

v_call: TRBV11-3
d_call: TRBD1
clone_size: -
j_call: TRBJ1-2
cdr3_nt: TGTGCCAGCAGCACCGGGGACAGCTCGGGATATGGCTACACCTTC
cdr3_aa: CASSTGDSSGYGYTF

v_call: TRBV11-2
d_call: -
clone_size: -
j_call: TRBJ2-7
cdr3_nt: TGTGCCAGCAGCTTAGGCGGTTCGGGAATCTACGAGCAGTACTTC
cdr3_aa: CASSLGGSGIYEQYF

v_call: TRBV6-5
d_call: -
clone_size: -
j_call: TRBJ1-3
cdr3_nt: TGTGCCAGCAGTATTGACGGACTTTCTGGAAACACCATATATTTT
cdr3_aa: CASSIDGLSGNTIYF

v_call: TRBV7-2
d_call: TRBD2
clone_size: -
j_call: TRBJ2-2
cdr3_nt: TGTGCCAGCGGCAATAGCGGGGACACCGGGGAGCTGTTTTTT
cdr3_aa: CASGNSGDTGELFF

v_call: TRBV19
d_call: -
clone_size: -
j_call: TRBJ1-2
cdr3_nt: TGTGCCAGTAGGGGACACGAGACTAACTATGGCTACACCTTC
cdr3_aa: CASRGHETNYGYTF

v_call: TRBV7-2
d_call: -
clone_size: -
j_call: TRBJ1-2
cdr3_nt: TGTGCCAGCAGCTTGTACGGTGCTAACTATGGCTACACCTTC
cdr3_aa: CASSLYGANYGYTF

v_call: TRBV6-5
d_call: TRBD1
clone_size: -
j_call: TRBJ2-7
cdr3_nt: TGTGCCACCACGACAGGGGTTACCTACGAGCAGTACTTC
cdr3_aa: CATTTGVTYEQYF

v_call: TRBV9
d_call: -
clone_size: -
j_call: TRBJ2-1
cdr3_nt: TGTGCCAGCAGCGTAGAGGGGTCAACCTACAATGAGCAGTTCTTC
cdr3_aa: CASSVEGSTYNEQFF

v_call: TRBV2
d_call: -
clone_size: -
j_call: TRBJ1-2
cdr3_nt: TGTGCCAGCAGTTTACAGGGTTTTGAGGGCTACACCTTC
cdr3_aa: CASSLQGFEGYTF

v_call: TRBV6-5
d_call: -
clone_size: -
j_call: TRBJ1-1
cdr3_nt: TGTGCCAGCAGTTTAGAAAGAGCTGGGAACACTGAAGCTTTCTTT
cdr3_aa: CASSLERAGNTEAFF

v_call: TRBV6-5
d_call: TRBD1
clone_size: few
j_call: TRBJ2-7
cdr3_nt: TGTGCCAGCAGTACATGGGACAGGGGGAACGAGCAGTACTTC
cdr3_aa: CASSTWDRGNEQYF

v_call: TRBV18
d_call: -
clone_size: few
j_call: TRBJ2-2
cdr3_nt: TGTGCCAGCTCACAGACGCGGGGTACGAACACCGGGGAGCTGTTTTTT
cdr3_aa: CASSQTRGTNTGELFF

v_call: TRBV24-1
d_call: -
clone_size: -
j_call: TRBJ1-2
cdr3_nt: TGTGCCACCAGTGATTTCGAGGGCGGCTATGGCTACACCTTC
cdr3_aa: CATSDFEGGYGYTF

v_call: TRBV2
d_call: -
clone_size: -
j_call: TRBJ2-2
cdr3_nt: TGTGCCAGCAGTGAAAGACAGGTGCCAACCGGGGAGCTGTTTTTT
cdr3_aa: CASSERQVPTGELFF

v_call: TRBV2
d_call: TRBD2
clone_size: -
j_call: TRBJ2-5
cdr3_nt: TGTGCCAGCAGCCCGCTAGCGGGAGGGGAGACCCAGTACTTC
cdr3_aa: CASSPLAGGETQYF

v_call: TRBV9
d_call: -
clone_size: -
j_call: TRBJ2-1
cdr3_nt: TGTGCCAGCAGCCCCTGGGAGGCCCTCGGTGAGCAGTTCTTC
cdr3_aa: CASSPWEALGEQFF

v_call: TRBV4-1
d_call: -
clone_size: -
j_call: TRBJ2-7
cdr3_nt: TGCGCCAGCAGCCAAGTTTTCCGGAGCTCCTACGAGCAGTACTTC
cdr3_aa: CASSQVFRSSYEQYF

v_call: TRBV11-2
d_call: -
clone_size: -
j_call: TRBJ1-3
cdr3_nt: TGTGCCAGCAGCCCAACTTACAGGGCTGGAAACACCATATATTTT
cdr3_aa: CASSPTYRAGNTIYF

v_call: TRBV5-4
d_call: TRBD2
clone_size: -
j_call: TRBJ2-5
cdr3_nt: TGTGCCAGCAGCTTGTTCGGTCTAGCGGGAGCGGAGACCCAGTACTTC
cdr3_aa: CASSLFGLAGAETQYF

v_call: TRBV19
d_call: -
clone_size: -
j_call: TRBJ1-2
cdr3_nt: TGTGCCACCCACCCCAGCGGAGCTAACTATGGCTACACCTTC
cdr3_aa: CATHPSGANYGYTF

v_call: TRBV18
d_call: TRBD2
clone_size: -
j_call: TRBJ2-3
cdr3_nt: TGTGCCAGCTCACTTGGACTAGCCGGAGATACGCAGTATTTT
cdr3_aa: CASSLGLAGDTQYF

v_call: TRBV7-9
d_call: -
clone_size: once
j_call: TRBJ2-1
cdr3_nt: TGTGCCAGCAGCTTATTCGAGGATGAGCAGTTCTTC
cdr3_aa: CASSLFEDEQFF

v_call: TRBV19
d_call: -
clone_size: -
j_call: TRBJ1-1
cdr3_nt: TGTGCCAGTAGTATATTCCCGAGAGGGAACACTGAAGCTTTCTTT
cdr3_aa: CASSIFPRGNTEAFF

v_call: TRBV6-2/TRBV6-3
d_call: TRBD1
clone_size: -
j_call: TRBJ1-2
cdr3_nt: TGTGCCAGCAGTTACGGGAGGACAGGGACTAACGGCTACACCTTC
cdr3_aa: CASSYGRTGTNGYTF

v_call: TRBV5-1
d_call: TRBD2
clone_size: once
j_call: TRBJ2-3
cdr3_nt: TGCGCCAGCAGCTTGGTGAGCGGGGGCACAGATACGCAGTATTTT
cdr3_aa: CASSLVSGGTDTQYF

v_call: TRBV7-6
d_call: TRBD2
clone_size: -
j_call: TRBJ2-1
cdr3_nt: TGTGCCAGCAGCTTGGTAGCGGGAGGTTCCATGGGTGAGCAGTTCTTC
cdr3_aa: CASSLVAGGSMGEQFF

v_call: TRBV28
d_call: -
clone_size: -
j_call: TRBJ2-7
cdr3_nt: TGTGCCAGCAGTTTCTGGGGCGGCGAGCAGTACTTC
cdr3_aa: CASSFWGGEQYF

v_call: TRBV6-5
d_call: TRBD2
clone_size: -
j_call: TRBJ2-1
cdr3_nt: TGTGCCAGCAGTTACTCCGGGGGGGAGTACAATGAGCAGTTCTTC
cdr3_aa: CASSYSGGEYNEQFF

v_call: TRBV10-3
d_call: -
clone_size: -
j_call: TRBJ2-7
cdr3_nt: TGTGCCATCAGTGACCCCGAAGACAGGCGGGCCCACGAGCAGTACTTC
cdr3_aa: CAISDPEDRRAHEQYF

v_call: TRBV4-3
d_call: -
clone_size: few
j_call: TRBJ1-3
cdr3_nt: TGCGCCAGCAGCCAGTCCCTCCGGACAGAGAGAAACACCATATATTTT
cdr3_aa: CASSQSLRTERNTIYF

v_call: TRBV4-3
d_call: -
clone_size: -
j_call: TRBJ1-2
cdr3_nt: TGCGCCAGCAGCCAAGATCGTAGCTATGGCTACACCTTC
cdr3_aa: CASSQDRSYGYTF

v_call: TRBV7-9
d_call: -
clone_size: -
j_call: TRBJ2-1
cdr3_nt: TGTGCCGCAGGGGGGTACAATGAGCAGTTCTTC
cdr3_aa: CAAGGYNEQFF

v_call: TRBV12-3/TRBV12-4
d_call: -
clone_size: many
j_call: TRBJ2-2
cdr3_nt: TGTGCCAGCACCTCCGGGGTTCCCGGGGAGCTGTTTTTT
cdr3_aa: CASTSGVPGELFF

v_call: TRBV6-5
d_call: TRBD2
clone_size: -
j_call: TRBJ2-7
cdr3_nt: TGTGCCAGCAGTTACGTACCCTCCGGGGGGTCCGAGCAGTACTTC
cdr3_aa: CASSYVPSGGSEQYF

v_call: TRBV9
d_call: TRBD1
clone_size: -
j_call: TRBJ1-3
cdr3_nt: TGTGCCAGCAGCGTCCAGGGGGCTGGAAACACCATATATTTT
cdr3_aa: CASSVQGAGNTIYF

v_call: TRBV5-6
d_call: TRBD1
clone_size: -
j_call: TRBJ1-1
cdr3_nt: TGTGCCAGCAGATACAGGGGTCCGAACACTGAAGCTTTCTTT
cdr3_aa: CASRYRGPNTEAFF

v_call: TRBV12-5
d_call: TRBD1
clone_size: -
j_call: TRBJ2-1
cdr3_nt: TGTGCTGTCCCGGGACAGGAAAGTAGCAATGAGCAGTTCTTC
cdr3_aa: CAVPGQESSNEQFF